The clone carrying this T cell receptor beta chain showed up just once. The antigen is unknown. TCRdb keeps only in-frame clones here, not all; method: immunoSEQ multiplex PCR. This sample yields 440,000 or so clones, of which around 92% are seen a single time; approximately 1.6% belongs to the top ten. This entry is derived from a study of Ad26.COV2.S vaccination and SARS-CoV-2 variants. Study context: Intramuscular Ad26.COV2.S at 5x10^10 or 1x10^11 viral particles.

Trimming took off 3 bases at V and 3 bases at J, with 10 bases between the two ends. Germline V lookup: CDR1 SGHNT, CDR2 YYREEE (reference sequence). The CDR3 is made up of 14 amino acids. Findings and limits, study-wide: Spike-specific responses of CD8+ and CD4+ T cells were reported to display substantial breadth after vaccination.

The sample's treatment: around 19 received Ad26.COV2.S at low or high dose, single or two shots; about 5 received placebo; per-sample allocation not given. The study sampled participants on day 63 after the first vaccine or placebo injection. The rearrangement uses TRBV5-4 and TRBJ2-1, with D tentatively TRBD1 (6 bases). The source of this sequence is a person aged 18-60 years who received the Ad26.COV2.S COVID-19 vaccine or a placebo. Sequenced material: peripheral blood, taken in a trial of Ad26.COV2.S vaccine versus placebo. CDR3 coding DNA: TGTGCCAGCAGCTCGCTGGACAGCTACAATGAGCAGTTCTTC. Its translation: CASSSLDSYNEQFF.